This entry concerns a single T cell receptor beta chain. Enrollees, about 18 to 89 years old, lived in about two dozen US areas. Trimming shortened V by 2 bases and J by 4 bases, and 14 bases separated the two germline ends. The germline CDR1 and CDR2 sequences are SGHAT and FQNNGV. CDR3 size: 15 residues. These data belong to a study of blood T cell repertoires in COVID-19. The data were produced by immunoSEQ multiplex PCR, yet TCRdb's version contains in-frame clones alone and is incomplete. The repertoire holds 380,000 or so clones, with approximately 86% as singletons. The sequence derives from a woman aged 35 to 49 with acute COVID-19. The chain links TRBV11-2 to TRBJ1-1; D gene unclear. Sequenced sample: PBMCs or T cells enriched from blood (not recorded which). The CDR3 coding sequence is TGTGCCAGCAGCTTAACTCTAGGAGCTGGCACTGAAGCTTTCTTT. Its protein is CASSLTLGAGTEAFF.